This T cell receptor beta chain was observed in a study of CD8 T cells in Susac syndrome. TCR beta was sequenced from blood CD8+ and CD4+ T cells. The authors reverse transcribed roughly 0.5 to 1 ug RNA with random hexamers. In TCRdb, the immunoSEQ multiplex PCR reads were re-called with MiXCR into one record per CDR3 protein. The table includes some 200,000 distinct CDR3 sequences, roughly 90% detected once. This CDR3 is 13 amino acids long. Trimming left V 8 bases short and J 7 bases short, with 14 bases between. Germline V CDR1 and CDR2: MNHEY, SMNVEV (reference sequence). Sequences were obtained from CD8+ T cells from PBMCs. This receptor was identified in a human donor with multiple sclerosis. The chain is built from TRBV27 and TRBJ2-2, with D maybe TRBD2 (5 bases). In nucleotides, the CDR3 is TGTGCCAGCCGTGGCCCCCGGGACGGGGAGCTGTTTTTT. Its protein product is CASRGPRDGELFF.